The table lists the clone carrying this T cell receptor beta chain with a few counts. Its antigen is currently unknown. This sample is drawn from a study of T-cell reconstitution after alpha-beta-depleted transplantation in children. Study results and limitations: After transplant, at about two months, alpha-beta T cells were reportedly derived from several hundred expanded graft clones. One year post-transplant, T-cell counts and diversity were largely derived from T cells produced anew.

The TCRbeta library incorporated unique molecular identifiers. TCRdb ran MiXCR on the PCR reads and lists one entry per CDR3 protein. The table shows approximately 800,000 distinct CDR3 sequences, with less than 20% occurring only once. There are 15 residues in the CDR3. V was clipped by 4 bases and J by 4 bases, with 15 bases between them. CDR1 and CDR2 (germline): SGHTA, FQGTGA. The TCR sequence derives from a male patient younger than 18 who had a stem cell transplant for acute lymphoblastic leukemia, so the T cells may come from the graft donor. The chain uses TRBV7-3 and TRBJ2-3, with a tentative D call TRBD2 (6 bases). This sample comprised PBMCs, mostly from graft donor cells, obtained 360 days after TCRalphabeta/CD19-depleted stem cell transplant. The CDR3 here is CASSSTGGSPDTQYF. For the CDR3, the DNA is TGTGCCAGCAGCTCCACAGGAGGGTCCCCAGATACGCAGTATTTT.